Below, one T cell receptor (beta chain) is given with its context. Original handling: Estimation of nucleated cell counts relied on the amplification of reference gene primers. Data came from immunoSEQ multiplex PCR; TCRdb stores just in-frame clones and leaves some out. That table gives V, J and clone size, and the DNA gave D and trimming. The table records more than 55,000 clones, 80% to 95% of them present only once. This record belongs to a study of blood T cell repertoires in COVID-19. Background on the study: Both acute and convalescent COVID-19 samples were obtained from the United States, Italy and Spain. Nucleic acid was either cDNA or gDNA, and it came from T cells, B-cell-depleted T cells, or PBMCs.

The germline CDR1 and CDR2 sequences are SGHRS and YFSETQ. This CDR3 is 19 amino acids long. V dropped 7 bases and J dropped 3; count of bases not matched to a gene: 17. The sequence came from a man aged 50 to 59 with active COVID-19. The chain links TRBV5-1 to TRBJ2-6; 9 bases map to TRBD2. The specimen was peripheral blood. CDR3 DNA sequence: TGCGCCAGCTCCGGGGGGGCTAGCGGGGCCCTGGGTGGGGCCAACGTCCTGACTTTC. Amino acid sequence: CASSGGASGALGGANVLTF.